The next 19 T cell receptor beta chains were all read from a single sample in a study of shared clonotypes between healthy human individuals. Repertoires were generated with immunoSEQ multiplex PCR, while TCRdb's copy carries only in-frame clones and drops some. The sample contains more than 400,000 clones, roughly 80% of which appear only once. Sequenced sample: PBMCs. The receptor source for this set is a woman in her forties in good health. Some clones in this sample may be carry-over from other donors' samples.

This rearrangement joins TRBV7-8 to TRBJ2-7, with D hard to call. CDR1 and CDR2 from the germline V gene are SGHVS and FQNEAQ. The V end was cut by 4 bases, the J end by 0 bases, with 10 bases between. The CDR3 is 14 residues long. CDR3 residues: CASSSQLSSYEQYF. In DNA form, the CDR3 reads TGTGCCAGCAGCTCACAGCTCTCCTCCTACGAGCAGTACTTC.

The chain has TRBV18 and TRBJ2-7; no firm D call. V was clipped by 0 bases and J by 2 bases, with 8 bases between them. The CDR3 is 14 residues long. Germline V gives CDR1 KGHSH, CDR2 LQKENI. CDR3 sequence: CASSPPSRTYEQYF. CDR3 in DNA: TGTGCCAGCTCACCACCGAGTCGGACCTACGAGCAGTACTTC. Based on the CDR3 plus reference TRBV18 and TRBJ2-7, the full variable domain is NAGVMQNPRHLVRRRGQEARLRCSPMKGHSHVYWYRQLPEEGLKFMVYLQKENIIDESGMPKERFSAEFPKEGPSILRIQQVVRGDSAAYFCASSPPSRTYEQYFGPGTRLTVT.

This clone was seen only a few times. CDR3 sequence: CASSRTSGTWDEQFF. CDR3 in DNA: TGCGCCAGCAGCCGGACTAGCGGGACGTGGGATGAGCAGTTCTTC. The chain links TRBV5-1 to TRBJ2-1; TRBD2 agrees at 12 bases. The CDR3 totals 15 residues. Germline V gene data show CDR1 as SGHRS and CDR2 as YFSETQ. J was trimmed by 8 bases and V by 4 bases; bases with no gene match: 7. Complete variable domain (other parts from reference TRBV5-1 and TRBJ2-1): KAGVTQTPRYLIKTRGQQVTLSCSPISGHRSVSWYQQTPGQGLQFLFEYFSETQRNKGNFPGRFSGRQFSNSRSEMNVSTLELGDSALYLCASSRTSGTWDEQFFGPGTRLTVL.

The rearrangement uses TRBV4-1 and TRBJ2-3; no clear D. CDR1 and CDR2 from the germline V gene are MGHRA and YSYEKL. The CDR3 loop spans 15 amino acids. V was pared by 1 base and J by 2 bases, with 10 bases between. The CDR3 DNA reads TGCGCCAGCAGCCAAGGAACGCTAAACACAGATACGCAGTATTTT. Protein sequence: CASSQGTLNTDTQYF.

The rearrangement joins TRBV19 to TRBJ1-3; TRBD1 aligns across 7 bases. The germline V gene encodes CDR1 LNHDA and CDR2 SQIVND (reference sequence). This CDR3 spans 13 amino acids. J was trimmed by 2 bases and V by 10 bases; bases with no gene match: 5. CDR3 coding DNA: TGTGCCACTTCGACAGGGACTGGAAACACCATATATTTT. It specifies CATSTGTGNTIYF.

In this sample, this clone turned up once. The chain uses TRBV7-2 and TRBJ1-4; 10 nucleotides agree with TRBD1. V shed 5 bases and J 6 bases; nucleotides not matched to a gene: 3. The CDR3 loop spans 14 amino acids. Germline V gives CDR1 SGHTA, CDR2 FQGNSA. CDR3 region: CASSPTGGYEKLFF. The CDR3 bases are TGTGCCAGCAGCCCGACAGGGGGCTATGAAAAACTGTTTTTT.

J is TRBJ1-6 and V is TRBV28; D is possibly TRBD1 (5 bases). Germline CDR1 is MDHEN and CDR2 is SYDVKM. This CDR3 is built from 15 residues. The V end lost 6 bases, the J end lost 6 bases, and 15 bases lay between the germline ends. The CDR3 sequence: CASSDLDRSNSPLHF. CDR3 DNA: TGTGCCAGCAGCGACCTCGACAGAAGTAATTCACCCCTCCACTTT.

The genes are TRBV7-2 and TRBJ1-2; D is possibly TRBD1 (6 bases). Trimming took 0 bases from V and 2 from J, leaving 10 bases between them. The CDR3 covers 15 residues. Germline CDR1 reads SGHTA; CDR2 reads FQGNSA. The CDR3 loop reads CASSLASTGNYGYTF. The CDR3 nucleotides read TGTGCCAGCAGCTTAGCCTCCACAGGGAACTATGGCTACACCTTC.

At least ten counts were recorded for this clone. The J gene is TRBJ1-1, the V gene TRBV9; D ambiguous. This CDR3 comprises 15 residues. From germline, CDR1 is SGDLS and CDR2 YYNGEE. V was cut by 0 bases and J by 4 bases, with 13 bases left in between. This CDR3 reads CASSVDPTESTEAFF. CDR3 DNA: TGTGCCAGCAGCGTAGATCCTACAGAGAGCACTGAAGCTTTCTTT. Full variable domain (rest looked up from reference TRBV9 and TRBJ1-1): DSGVTQTPKHLITATGQRVTLRCSPRSGDLSVYWYQQSLDQGLQFLIQYYNGEERAKGNILERFSAQQFPDLHSELNLSSLELGDSALYFCASSVDPTESTEAFFGQGTRLTVV.

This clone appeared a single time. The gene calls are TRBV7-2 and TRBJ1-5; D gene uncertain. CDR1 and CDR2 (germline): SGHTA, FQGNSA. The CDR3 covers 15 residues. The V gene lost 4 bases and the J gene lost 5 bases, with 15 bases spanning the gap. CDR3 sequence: CASSSLGGVYQPQHF. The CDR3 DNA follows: TGTGCCAGCAGCTCCTTGGGTGGCGTGTATCAGCCCCAGCATTTT.

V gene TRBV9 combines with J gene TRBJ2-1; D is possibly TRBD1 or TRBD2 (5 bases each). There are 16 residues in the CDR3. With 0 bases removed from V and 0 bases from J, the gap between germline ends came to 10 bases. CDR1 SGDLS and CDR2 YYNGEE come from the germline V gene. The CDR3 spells CASSVGAGTSYNEQFF. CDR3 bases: TGTGCCAGCAGCGTAGGGGCAGGGACCTCCTACAATGAGCAGTTCTTC.

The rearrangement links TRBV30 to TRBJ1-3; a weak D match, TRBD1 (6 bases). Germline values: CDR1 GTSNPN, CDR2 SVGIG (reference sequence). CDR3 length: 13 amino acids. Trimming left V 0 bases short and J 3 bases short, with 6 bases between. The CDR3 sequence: CAWSVQGGNTIYF. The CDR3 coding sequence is TGTGCCTGGAGTGTACAGGGTGGAAACACCATATATTTT.

CDR3 protein: CASSWTNTDTQYF. DNA of the CDR3: TGTGCCAGTAGTTGGACAAACACAGATACGCAGTATTTT. This sequence joins TRBV19 and TRBJ2-3; D might be TRBD1 (5 bases). Germline assignment: CDR1 LNHDA and CDR2 SQIVND (reference sequence). The CDR3 covers 13 residues. V was shortened by 5 bases and J by 2 bases, with 8 bases between the two germline ends. The full variable domain, its missing parts supplied by reference TRBV19 and TRBJ2-3, is DGGITQSPKYLFRKEGQNVTLSCEQNLNHDAMYWYRQDPGQGLRLIYYSQIVNDFQKGDIAEGYSVSREKKESFPLTVTSAQKNPTAFYLCASSWTNTDTQYFGPGTRLTVL.

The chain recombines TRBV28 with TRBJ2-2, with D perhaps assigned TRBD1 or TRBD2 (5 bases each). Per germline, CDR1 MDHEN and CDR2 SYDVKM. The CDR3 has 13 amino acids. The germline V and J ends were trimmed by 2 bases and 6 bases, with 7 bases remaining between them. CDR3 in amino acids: CASSLGGAGELFF. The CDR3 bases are TGTGCCAGCAGTTTAGGGGGAGCCGGGGAGCTGTTTTTT.

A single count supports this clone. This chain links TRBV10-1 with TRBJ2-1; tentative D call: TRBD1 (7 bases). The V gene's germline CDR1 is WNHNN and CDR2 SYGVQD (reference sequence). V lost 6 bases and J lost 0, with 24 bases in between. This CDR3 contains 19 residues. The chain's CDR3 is CASSRLFQGGPSSYNEQFF. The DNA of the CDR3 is TGCGCCAGCAGCCGCCTGTTTCAGGGGGGACCAAGCTCCTACAATGAGCAGTTCTTC.

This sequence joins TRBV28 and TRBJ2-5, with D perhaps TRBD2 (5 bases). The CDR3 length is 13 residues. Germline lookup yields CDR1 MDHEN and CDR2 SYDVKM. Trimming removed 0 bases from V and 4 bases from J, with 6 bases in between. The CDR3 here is CASSLWGRETQYF. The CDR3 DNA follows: TGTGCCAGCAGTTTATGGGGGAGAGAGACCCAGTACTTC.

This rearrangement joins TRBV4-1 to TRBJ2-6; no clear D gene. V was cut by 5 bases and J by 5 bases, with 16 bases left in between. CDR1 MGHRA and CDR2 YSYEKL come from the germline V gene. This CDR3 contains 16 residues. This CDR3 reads CASSCEPQSRANVLTF. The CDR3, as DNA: TGCGCCAGCAGCTGCGAACCACAAAGTCGGGCCAACGTCCTGACTTTC.

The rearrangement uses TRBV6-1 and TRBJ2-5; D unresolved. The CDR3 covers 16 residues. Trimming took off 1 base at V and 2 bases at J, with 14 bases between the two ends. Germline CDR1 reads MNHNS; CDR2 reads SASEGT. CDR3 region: CASSEGIGTSQETQYF. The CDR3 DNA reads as TGTGCCAGCAGTGAAGGGATAGGTACATCTCAAGAGACCCAGTACTTC.

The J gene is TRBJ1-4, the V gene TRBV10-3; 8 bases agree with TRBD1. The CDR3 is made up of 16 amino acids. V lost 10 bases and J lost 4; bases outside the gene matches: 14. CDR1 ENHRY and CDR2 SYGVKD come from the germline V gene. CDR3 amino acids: CATRDRTSGGNEKLFF. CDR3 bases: TGTGCCACCCGGGACAGGACATCCGGAGGTAATGAAAAACTGTTTTTT.